The entry below gives a single T cell receptor beta chain sequence along with its context. No antigen is known for it. This entry comes from a study of cytomegalovirus exposure and HLA in healthy donors. V lost 4 bases, J lost 5 bases, and 8 bases lay in between. Germline-derived CDR1 and CDR2 are SQVTM and ANQGSEA. There are 11 residues in the CDR3. Study-level points and caveats: In a later analysis, TCR beta V- and J-gene trimming was associated with a missense DCLRE1C variant.

PCR primers comprised 60 Vbeta and 13 Jbeta primers. The assay was immunoSEQ multiplex PCR, and TCRdb's table has in-frame clones only and misses some. The table shows under 150,000 clones, with nearly 85% occurring only once. This receptor was identified in a boy aged 10-17 years in good health and CMV-seronegative. The sequenced material came from PBMCs. The chain couples TRBV29-1 to TRBJ2-5; no definite D call. Here the CDR3 reads CSVGAPETQYF. The CDR3 DNA reads as TGCAGCGTTGGCGCACCGGAGACCCAGTACTTC.